This T cell receptor (beta chain) is drawn from a study of blood T cell repertoires in COVID-19. As for the study in general: PBMCs, B-cell-depleted T cells, or T cells were the source of the cDNA or gDNA that made up the material.

The germline V gene has CDR1 SGHVS and CDR2 FQNEAQ. The CDR3 length is 14 residues. The V gene lost 2 bases and the J gene lost 4 bases, with 11 bases spanning the gap. Source study methods: Nucleated cell number was recorded as an estimate derived from reference gene primer amplification. Repertoires were generated with immunoSEQ multiplex PCR, while TCRdb's copy carries only in-frame clones and drops some. The V and J calls and clone size come from that table; D and trimming were worked out from the DNA. This sample carries about 25,000 clones, over 75% of them seen once, and the ten largest clones take 8% to 9.5%.

This rearrangement joins TRBV7-8 to TRBJ1-2; D might be TRBD1 (5 bases). The sequenced sample consisted of peripheral blood. This receptor was identified in a man aged 50 to 60 with active COVID-19. CDR3 sequence: CASSLLPGLYGYTF. CDR3 DNA: TGTGCCAGCAGCTTATTGCCGGGACTCTATGGCTACACCTTC. The full variable domain, its missing parts supplied by reference TRBV7-8 and TRBJ1-2, is GAGVSQSPRYKVAKRGQDVALRCDPISGHVSLFWYQQALGQGPEFLTYFQNEAQLDKSGLPSDRFFAERPEGSVSTLKIQRTQQEDSAVYLCASSLLPGLYGYTFGSGTRLTVV.